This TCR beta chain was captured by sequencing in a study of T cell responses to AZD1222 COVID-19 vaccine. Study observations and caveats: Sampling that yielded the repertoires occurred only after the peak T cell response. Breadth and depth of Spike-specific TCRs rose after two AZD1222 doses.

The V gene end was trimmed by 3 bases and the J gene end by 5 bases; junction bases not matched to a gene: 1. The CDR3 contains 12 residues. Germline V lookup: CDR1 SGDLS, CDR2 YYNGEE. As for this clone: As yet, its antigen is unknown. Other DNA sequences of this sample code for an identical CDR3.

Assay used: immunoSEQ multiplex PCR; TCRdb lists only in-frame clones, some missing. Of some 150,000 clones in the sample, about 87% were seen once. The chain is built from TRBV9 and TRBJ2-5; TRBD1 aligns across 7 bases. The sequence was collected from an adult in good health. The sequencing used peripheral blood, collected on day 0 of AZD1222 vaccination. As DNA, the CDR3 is TGTGCCAGCAGCGCCAGGGGGGAGACCCAGTACTTC. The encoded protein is CASSARGETQYF.